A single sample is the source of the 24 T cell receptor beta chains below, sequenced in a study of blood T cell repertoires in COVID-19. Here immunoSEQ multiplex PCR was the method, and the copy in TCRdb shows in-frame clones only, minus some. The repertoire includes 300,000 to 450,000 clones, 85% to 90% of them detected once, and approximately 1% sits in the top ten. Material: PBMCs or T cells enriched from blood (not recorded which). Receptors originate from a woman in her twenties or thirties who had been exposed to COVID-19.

The CDR3 reads CASSLNQGQTF. Written as DNA, the CDR3 is TGTGCCAGCAGTTTAAACCAGGGGCAAACCTTC. The rearrangement links TRBV28 to TRBJ1-2, with a tentative D call TRBD1 (6 bases). The CDR3 contains 11 residues. The V end lost 2 bases, the J end lost 14 bases, and 12 bases lay between the germline ends. Germline V lookup: CDR1 MDHEN, CDR2 SYDVKM.

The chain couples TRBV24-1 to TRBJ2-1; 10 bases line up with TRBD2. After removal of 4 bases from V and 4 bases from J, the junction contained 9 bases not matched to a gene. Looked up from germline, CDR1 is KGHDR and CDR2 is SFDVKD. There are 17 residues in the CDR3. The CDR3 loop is CATSDSTGLARYNEQFF. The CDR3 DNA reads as TGTGCCACCAGTGACTCTACGGGACTAGCGAGGTACAATGAGCAGTTCTTC.

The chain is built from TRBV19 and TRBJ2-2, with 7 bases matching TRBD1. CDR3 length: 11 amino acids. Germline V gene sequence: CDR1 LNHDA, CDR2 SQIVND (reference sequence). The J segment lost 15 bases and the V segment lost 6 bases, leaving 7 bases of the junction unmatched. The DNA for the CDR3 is TGTGCCAGTAGCCTCAGGGGGTTGATGTTTTTT. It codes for CASSLRGLMFF.

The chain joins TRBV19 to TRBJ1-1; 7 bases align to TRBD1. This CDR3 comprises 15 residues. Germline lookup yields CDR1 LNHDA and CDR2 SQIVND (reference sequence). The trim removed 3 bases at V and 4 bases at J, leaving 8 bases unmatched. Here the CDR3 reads CASSIETGRITEAFF. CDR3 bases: TGTGCCAGTAGTATTGAGACAGGGAGGATCACTGAAGCTTTCTTT.

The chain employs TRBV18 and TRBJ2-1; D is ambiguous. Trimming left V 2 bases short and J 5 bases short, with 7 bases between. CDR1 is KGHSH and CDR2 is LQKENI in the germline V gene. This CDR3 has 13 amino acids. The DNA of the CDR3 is TGTGCCAGCTCACCAACCCAGGACAATGAGCAGTTCTTC. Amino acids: CASSPTQDNEQFF.

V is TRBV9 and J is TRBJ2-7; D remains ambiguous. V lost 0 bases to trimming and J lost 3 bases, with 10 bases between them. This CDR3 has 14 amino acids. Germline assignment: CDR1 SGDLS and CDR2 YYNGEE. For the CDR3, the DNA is TGTGCCAGCAGCGTAGGAACTTCCGACTACGAGCAGTACTTC. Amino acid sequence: CASSVGTSDYEQYF.

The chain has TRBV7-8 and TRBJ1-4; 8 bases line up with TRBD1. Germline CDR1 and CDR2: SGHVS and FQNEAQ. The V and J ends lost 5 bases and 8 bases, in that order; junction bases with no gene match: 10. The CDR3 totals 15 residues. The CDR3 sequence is CASSPLTGAGEKLFF. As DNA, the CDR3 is TGTGCCAGCAGCCCCCTGACAGGGGCGGGGGAAAAACTGTTTTTT.

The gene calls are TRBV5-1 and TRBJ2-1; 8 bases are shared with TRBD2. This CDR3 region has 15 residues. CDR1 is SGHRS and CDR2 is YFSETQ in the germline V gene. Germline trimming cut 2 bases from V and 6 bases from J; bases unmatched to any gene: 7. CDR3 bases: TGCGCCAGCAGCTTTAGCGGGGTAACGGGCAATGAGCAGTTCTTC. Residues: CASSFSGVTGNEQFF.

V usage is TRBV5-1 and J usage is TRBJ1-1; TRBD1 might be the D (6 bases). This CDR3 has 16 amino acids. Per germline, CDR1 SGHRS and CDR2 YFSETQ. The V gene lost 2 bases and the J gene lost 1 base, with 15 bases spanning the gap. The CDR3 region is CASSLTGSGANTEAFF. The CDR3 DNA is TGCGCCAGCAGCTTAACAGGGAGCGGGGCGAACACTGAAGCTTTCTTT. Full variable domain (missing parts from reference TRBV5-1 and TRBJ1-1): KAGVTQTPRYLIKTRGQQVTLSCSPISGHRSVSWYQQTPGQGLQFLFEYFSETQRNKGNFPGRFSGRQFSNSRSEMNVSTLELGDSALYLCASSLTGSGANTEAFFGQGTRLTVV.

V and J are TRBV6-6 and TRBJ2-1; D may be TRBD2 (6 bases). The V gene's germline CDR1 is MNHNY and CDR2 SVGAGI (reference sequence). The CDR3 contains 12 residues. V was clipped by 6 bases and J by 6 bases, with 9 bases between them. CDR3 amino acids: CASRDYTNEQFF. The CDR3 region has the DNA TGTGCCAGCAGGGACTACACCAATGAGCAGTTCTTC.

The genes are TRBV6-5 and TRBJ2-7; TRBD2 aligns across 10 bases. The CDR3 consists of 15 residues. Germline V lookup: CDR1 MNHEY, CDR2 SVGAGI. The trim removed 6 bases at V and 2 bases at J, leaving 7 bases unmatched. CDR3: CASRPRTSGPYEQYF. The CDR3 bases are TGTGCCAGCAGACCACGGACTAGCGGACCCTACGAGCAGTACTTC.

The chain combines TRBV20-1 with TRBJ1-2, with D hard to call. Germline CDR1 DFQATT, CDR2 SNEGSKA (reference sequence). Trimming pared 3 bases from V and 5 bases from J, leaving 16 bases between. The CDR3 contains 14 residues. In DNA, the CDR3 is TGCAGTGCTAGTGAACGGAGGGCTTTATATGGCTACACCTTC. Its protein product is CSASERRALYGYTF.

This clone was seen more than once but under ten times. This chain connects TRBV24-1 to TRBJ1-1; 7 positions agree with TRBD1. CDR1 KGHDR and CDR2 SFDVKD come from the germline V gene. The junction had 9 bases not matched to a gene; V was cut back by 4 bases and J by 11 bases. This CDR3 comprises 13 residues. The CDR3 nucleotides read TGTGCCACCAGTGAGGCCGACAGGGCGGGGGCTTTCTTT. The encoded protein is CATSEADRAGAFF.

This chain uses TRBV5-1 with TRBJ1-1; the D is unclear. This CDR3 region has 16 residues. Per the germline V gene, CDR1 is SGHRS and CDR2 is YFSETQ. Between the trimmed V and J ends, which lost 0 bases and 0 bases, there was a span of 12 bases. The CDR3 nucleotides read TGCGCCAGCAGCTTGGGGCCAACGGGGATGAACACTGAAGCTTTCTTT. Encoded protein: CASSLGPTGMNTEAFF.

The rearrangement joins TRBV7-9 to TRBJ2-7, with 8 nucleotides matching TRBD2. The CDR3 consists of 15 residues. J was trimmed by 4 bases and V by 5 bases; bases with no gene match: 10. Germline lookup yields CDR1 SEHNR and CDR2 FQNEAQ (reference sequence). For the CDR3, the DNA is TGTGCCAGCAGCCCCACGGGAGGGTTTGTTTACGAGCAGTACTTC. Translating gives CASSPTGGFVYEQYF.

In DNA form, the CDR3 reads TGCGCCAGCAGCTCCGGGACAGGGGATAGCGAAAAACTGTTTTTT. It translates to CASSSGTGDSEKLFF. The rearrangement joins TRBV10-1 to TRBJ1-4, with 10 bases fitting TRBD1. Germline lookup yields CDR1 WNHNN and CDR2 SYGVQD (reference sequence). This CDR3 is 15 amino acids long. J was trimmed by 8 bases and V by 6 bases; bases with no gene match: 9.

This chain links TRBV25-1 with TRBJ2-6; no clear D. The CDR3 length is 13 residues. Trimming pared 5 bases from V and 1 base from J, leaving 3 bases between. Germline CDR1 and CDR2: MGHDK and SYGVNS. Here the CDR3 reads CASSLSGANVLTF. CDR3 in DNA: TGTGCCAGCAGTTTATCTGGGGCCAACGTCCTGACTTTC. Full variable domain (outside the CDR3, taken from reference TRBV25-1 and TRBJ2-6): EADIYQTPRYLVIGTGKKITLECSQTMGHDKMYWYQQDPGMELHLIHYSYGVNSTEKGDLSSESTVSRIRTEHFPLTLESARPSHTSQYLCASSLSGANVLTFGAGSRLTVL.

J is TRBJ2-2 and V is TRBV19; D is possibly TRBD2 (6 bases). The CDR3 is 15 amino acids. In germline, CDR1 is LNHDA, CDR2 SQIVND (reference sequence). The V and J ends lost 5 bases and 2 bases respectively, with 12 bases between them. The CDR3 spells CASSRASDNTGELFF. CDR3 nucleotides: TGTGCCAGTAGTCGGGCTAGCGATAACACCGGGGAGCTGTTTTTT.

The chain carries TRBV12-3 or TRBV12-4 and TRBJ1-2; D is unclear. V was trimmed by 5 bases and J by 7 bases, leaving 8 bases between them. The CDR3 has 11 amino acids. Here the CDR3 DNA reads TGTGCCAGCAGTCTGAGAGGTGGCTACACCTTC. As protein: CASSLRGGYTF.

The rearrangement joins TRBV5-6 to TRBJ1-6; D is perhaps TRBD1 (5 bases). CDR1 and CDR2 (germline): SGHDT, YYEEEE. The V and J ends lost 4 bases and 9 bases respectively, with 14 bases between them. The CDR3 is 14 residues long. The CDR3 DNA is TGTGCCAGCAGCCCGCAGGGAAGAGGTTCACCCCTCCACTTT. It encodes CASSPQGRGSPLHF.

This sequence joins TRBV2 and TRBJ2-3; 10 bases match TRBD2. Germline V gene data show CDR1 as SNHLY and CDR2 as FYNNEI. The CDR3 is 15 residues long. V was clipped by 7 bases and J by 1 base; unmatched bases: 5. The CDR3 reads CASTVGLAGTDTQYF. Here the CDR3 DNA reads TGTGCCAGCACCGTTGGACTAGCGGGCACAGATACGCAGTATTTT. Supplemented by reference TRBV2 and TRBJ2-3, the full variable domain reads EPEVTQTPSHQVTQMGQEVILRCVPISNHLYFYWYRQILGQKVEFLVSFYNNEISEKSEIFDDQFSVERPDGSNFTLKIRSTKLEDSAMYFCASTVGLAGTDTQYFGPGTRLTVL.

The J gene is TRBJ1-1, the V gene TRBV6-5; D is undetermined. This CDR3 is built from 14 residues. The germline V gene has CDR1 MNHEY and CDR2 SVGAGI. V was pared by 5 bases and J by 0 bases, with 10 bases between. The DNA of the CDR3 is TGTGCCAGCAGTCGGGGTCCGGTGAACACTGAAGCTTTCTTT. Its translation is CASSRGPVNTEAFF.

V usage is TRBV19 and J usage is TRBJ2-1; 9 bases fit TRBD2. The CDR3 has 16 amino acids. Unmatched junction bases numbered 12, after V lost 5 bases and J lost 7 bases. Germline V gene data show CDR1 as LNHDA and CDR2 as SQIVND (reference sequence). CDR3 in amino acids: CASSGVWGGRGNEQFF. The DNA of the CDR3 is TGTGCCAGTAGTGGCGTATGGGGCGGGAGGGGTAATGAGCAGTTCTTC.

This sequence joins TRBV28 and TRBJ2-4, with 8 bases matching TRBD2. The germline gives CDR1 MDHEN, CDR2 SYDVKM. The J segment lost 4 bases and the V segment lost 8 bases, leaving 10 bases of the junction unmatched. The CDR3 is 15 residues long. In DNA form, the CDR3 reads TGTGCCAGCGGGTCCCTACTAGCGGAGAAAAACATTCAGTACTTC. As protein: CASGSLLAEKNIQYF. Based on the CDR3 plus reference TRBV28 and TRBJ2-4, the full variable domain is DVKVTQSSRYLVKRTGEKVFLECVQDMDHENMFWYRQDPGLGLRLIYFSYDVKMKEKGDIPEGYSVSREKKERFSLILESASTNQTSMYLCASGSLLAEKNIQYFGAGTRLSVL.